The rows below give T cell receptor beta chains drawn from one sample of a study of cytotoxic CD8 clonotypes in ibrutinib-treated CLL. Profiling relied on immunoSEQ multiplex PCR, and the TCRdb table lists in-frame clones only, not all of them. The sample has roughly 330,000 clones; 67% are singletons. The sample consisted of PBMCs, taken after 36 months of ibrutinib treatment. The receptors stem from a human donor with chronic lymphocytic leukemia. Both conserved end residues are part of each CDR3. A D gene is named only where the DNA matches it firmly. Size is omitted from some rows. Given values are once, few, many or a class for expanded clones.

abundance	v_gene	d_gene	j_gene	CDR3aa	CDR3nt
NA	TRBV6-1	NA	TRBJ1-1	CASLLARGNTEAFF	TGTGCCAGTCTACTAGCCAGGGGGAACACTGAAGCTTTCTTT
NA	TRBV4-3	TRBD2	TRBJ2-1	CASSPGTSVYNEQFF	TGCGCCAGCAGCCCCGGGACTAGCGTTTACAATGAGCAGTTCTTC
NA	TRBV19	NA	TRBJ2-2	CASSIARRNTGELFF	TGTGCCAGTAGTATAGCCAGGAGGAACACCGGGGAGCTGTTTTTT
NA	TRBV18	NA	TRBJ1-1	CASSPPQGMSFF	TGTGCCAGCTCACCACCGCAGGGTATGTCTTTCTTT
NA	TRBV27	TRBD1	TRBJ2-1	CASSVGTAYNEQFF	TGTGCCAGCAGCGTAGGGACAGCTTACAATGAGCAGTTCTTC
NA	TRBV28	TRBD1	TRBJ1-3	CASSFRQGSRNTIYF	TGTGCCAGCAGTTTCCGACAGGGGAGTAGAAACACCATATATTTT
NA	TRBV20-1	NA	TRBJ2-1	CSAGKNNEQFF	TGCAGTGCTGGAAAGAACAATGAGCAGTTCTTC
NA	TRBV29-1	NA	TRBJ1-4	CSVAADPATNEKLFF	TGCAGCGTTGCAGCCGACCCTGCAACTAATGAAAAACTGTTTTTT
medium-sized	TRBV6-1	NA	TRBJ1-6	CASIGLDSQSPLHF	TGTGCCAGCATTGGCCTGGACAGCCAATCACCCCTCCACTTT
once	TRBV4-1	TRBD1	TRBJ2-7	CASSQVYGTESYEQYF	TGCGCCAGCAGCCAAGTTTACGGGACAGAGTCCTACGAGCAGTACTTC
NA	TRBV5-1	TRBD2	TRBJ2-1	CASSFRGTSGANRDEQFF	TGCGCCAGCAGCTTCCGAGGGACTAGCGGGGCCAACCGGGATGAGCAGTTCTTC
NA	TRBV5-4	NA	TRBJ1-4	CASSLHGGRANEKLFF	TGTGCCAGCAGCCTACACGGGGGTAGGGCTAATGAAAAACTGTTTTTT
NA	TRBV5-1	NA	TRBJ2-5	CASSLKGAETQYF	TGCGCCAGCAGCTTGAAGGGTGCAGAGACCCAGTACTTC
NA	TRBV19	NA	TRBJ1-4	CASSIGDSREKLFF	TGTGCCAGTAGTATAGGTGACAGTAGGGAAAAACTGTTTTTT
NA	TRBV19	NA	TRBJ1-4	CASSIPGQNEKLFF	TGTGCCAGTAGTATACCCGGACAGAACGAAAAACTGTTTTTT
few	TRBV6-5	NA	TRBJ2-7	CASTKGLGAYEQYF	TGTGCCAGCACCAAGGGGCTAGGAGCCTACGAGCAGTACTTC
NA	TRBV7-9	TRBD2	TRBJ2-3	CASSLGVAGDTDTQYF	TGTGCCAGCAGCCTCGGGGTAGCGGGGGACACAGATACGCAGTATTTT
NA	TRBV4-2	TRBD1	TRBJ1-1	CASSQAGDRADTEAFF	TGTGCCAGCAGCCAAGCCGGGGACAGGGCGGACACTGAAGCTTTCTTT
NA	TRBV7-2	NA	TRBJ2-3	CASSLESGYTDTQYF	TGTGCCAGCAGCTTAGAAAGCGGGTACACAGATACGCAGTATTTT
few	TRBV13	NA	TRBJ1-5	CASSLGGPGAEQPQHF	TGTGCCAGCAGCTTAGGCGGACCGGGGGCTGAACAGCCCCAGCATTTT
few	TRBV5-6	NA	TRBJ2-7	CASSALSLLDEQYF	TGTGCCAGCAGCGCCTTATCCCTCTTGGACGAGCAGTACTTC
NA	TRBV12-5	TRBD1	TRBJ2-3	CASAPDRATDTQYF	TGTGCTAGTGCTCCGGACAGGGCCACAGATACGCAGTATTTT
NA	TRBV5-1	TRBD2	TRBJ2-5	CASSPNGLAGGIPRETQYF	TGCGCCAGCAGCCCGAACGGACTAGCGGGGGGCATCCCCCGGGAGACCCAGTACTTC
few	TRBV6-6	NA	TRBJ2-5	CASAGTQETQYF	TGTGCCAGCGCCGGGACACAAGAGACCCAGTACTTC
NA	TRBV5-4	TRBD2	TRBJ2-1	CASSLKAGVGTNEQFF	TGTGCCAGCAGCTTGAAGGCGGGAGTAGGCACCAATGAGCAGTTCTTC
NA	TRBV5-1	NA	TRBJ2-5	CASSSRDIAETQYF	TGCGCCAGCAGCTCCCGGGACATAGCGGAGACCCAGTACTTC
NA	TRBV7-8	NA	TRBJ2-7	CASSLRHGTSYEQYF	TGTGCCAGCAGCTTGAGGCATGGGACCTCCTACGAGCAGTACTTC
NA	TRBV9	TRBD2	TRBJ2-3	CASSVVTGLAAQTDTQYF	TGTGCCAGCAGCGTAGTTACGGGACTAGCGGCGCAAACAGATACGCAGTATTTT
NA	TRBV19	NA	TRBJ2-3	CASRDGVTDTQYF	TGTGCCAGTAGGGACGGGGTGACAGATACGCAGTATTTT
NA	TRBV7-9	TRBD1	TRBJ1-5	CASSSPGQGSYSNQPQHF	TGTGCCAGCAGCTCTCCGGGACAGGGCTCTTATAGCAATCAGCCCCAGCATTTT
NA	TRBV9	TRBD1	TRBJ1-2	CASSVRRQGPNYGYTF	TGTGCCAGCAGCGTCCGTAGACAGGGTCCTAACTATGGCTACACCTTC
NA	TRBV18	TRBD1	TRBJ1-5	CASSPGQGEAQPQHF	TGTGCCAGCTCACCGGGACAGGGAGAAGCACAGCCCCAGCATTTT
NA	TRBV2	NA	TRBJ1-2	CASSEDYGYTF	TGTGCCAGCAGTGAAGACTATGGCTACACCTTC
NA	TRBV9	NA	TRBJ2-1	CASSPREKSYNEQFF	TGTGCCAGCAGCCCGCGGGAAAAATCCTACAATGAGCAGTTCTTC
NA	TRBV5-6	TRBD2	TRBJ2-5	CASSGPGLADQETQYF	TGTGCCAGCAGCGGACCGGGACTAGCAGACCAAGAGACCCAGTACTTC
few	TRBV2	NA	TRBJ2-3	CASRRDDTDTQYF	TGTGCCAGCAGACGGGACGACACAGATACGCAGTATTTT
few	TRBV4-1	NA	TRBJ2-7	CASSQGGDWEQYF	TGCGCCAGCAGCCAAGGAGGGGATTGGGAGCAGTACTTC
NA	TRBV5-1	NA	TRBJ2-3	CASGPGMSTDTQYF	TGCGCCAGCGGGCCAGGGATGTCCACAGATACGCAGTATTTT
NA	TRBV27	TRBD2	TRBJ2-1	CATESTSGRVEQFF	TGTGCCACCGAATCGACTAGCGGGAGAGTTGAGCAGTTCTTC
NA	TRBV5-1	NA	TRBJ1-1	CASSQTVNTEAFF	TGCGCCAGCAGCCAGACGGTGAACACTGAAGCTTTCTTT
NA	TRBV15	NA	TRBJ1-5	CATSRSRVSRQPQHF	TGTGCCACCAGCAGGAGTCGGGTCTCGAGACAGCCCCAGCATTTT
NA	TRBV15	NA	TRBJ1-1	CATSREPGTMNTEAFF	TGTGCCACCAGCAGAGAACCAGGAACCATGAACACTGAAGCTTTCTTT
NA	TRBV9	TRBD1	TRBJ2-1	CASTINNGQGGNEQFF	TGTGCCAGCACCATAAACAACGGACAGGGAGGCAATGAGCAGTTCTTC
NA	TRBV18	NA	TRBJ1-2	CASSPPGTLDRGYTF	TGTGCCAGCTCACCACCGGGGACACTGGATCGTGGCTACACCTTC
few	TRBV28	NA	TRBJ2-7	CASRPDPYEQYF	TGTGCCAGCAGACCCGACCCGTACGAGCAGTACTTC
NA	TRBV15	NA	TRBJ2-1	CATSREWGSYNEQFF	TGTGCCACCAGCAGAGAGTGGGGCTCCTACAATGAGCAGTTCTTC
few	TRBV19	TRBD1	TRBJ1-2	CASSTLTGGRIGYGYTF	TGTGCCAGTAGTACTTTGACAGGGGGCCGTATCGGCTATGGCTACACCTTC
NA	TRBV11-2	NA	TRBJ2-1	CASSLGYSYNEQFF	TGTGCCAGCAGCTTAGGGTATTCCTACAATGAGCAGTTCTTC
few	TRBV5-1	NA	TRBJ2-7	CASSLASVISYEQYF	TGCGCCAGCAGCTTGGCTAGCGTGATCTCCTACGAGCAGTACTTC
NA	TRBV28	NA	TRBJ2-7	CASSLNRALGEQYF	TGTGCCAGCAGTTTAAACAGGGCCTTAGGCGAGCAGTACTTC